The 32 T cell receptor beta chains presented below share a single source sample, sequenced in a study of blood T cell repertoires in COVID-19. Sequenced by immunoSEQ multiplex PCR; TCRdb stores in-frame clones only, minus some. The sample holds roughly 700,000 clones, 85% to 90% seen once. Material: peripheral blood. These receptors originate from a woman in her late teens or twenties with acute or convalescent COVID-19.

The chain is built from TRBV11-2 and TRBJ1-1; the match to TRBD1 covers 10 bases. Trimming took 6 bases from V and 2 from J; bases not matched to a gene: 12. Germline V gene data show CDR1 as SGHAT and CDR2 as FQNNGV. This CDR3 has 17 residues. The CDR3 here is CASRFPGQGPLNTEAFF. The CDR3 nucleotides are TGTGCCAGCAGGTTCCCGGGACAGGGGCCCCTTAACACTGAAGCTTTCTTT.

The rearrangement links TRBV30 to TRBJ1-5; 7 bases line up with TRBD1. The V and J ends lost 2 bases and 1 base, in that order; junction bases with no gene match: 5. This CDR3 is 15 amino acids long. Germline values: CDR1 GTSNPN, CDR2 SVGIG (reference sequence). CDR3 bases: TGTGCCTGGAGTCGTGAGGGGGCCAGCAATCAGCCCCAGCATTTT. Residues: CAWSREGASNQPQHF.

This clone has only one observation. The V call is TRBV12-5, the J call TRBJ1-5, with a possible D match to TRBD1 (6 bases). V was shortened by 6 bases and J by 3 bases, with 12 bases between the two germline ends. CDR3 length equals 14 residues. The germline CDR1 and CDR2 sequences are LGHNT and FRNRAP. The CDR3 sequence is CASGQGGTNQPQHF. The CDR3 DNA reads TGTGCTAGTGGCCAAGGGGGAACCAATCAGCCCCAGCATTTT.

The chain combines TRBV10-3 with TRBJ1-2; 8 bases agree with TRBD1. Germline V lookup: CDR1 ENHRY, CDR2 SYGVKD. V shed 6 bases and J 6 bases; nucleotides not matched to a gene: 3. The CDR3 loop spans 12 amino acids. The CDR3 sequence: CAIRRTGNGYTF. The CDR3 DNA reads TGTGCCATCAGGAGGACAGGGAATGGCTACACCTTC.

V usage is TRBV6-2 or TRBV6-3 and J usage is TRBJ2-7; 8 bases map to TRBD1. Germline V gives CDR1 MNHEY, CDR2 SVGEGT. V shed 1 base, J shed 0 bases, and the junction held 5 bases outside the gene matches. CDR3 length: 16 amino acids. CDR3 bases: TGTGCCAGCAGTTACTATGCAGGGGGCGTCTCCTACGAGCAGTACTTC. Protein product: CASSYYAGGVSYEQYF.

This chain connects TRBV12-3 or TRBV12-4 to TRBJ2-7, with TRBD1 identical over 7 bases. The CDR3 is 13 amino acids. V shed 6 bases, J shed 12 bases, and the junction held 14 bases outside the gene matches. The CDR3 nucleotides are TGTGCCAGCAGCTTCTTTTTCGACAGGGAACCGTACTTC. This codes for CASSFFFDREPYF.

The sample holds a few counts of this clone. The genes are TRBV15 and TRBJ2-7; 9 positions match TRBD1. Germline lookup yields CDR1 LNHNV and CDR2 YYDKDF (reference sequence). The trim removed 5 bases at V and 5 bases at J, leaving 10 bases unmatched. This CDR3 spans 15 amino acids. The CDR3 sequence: CATSYNRGRPHEQYF. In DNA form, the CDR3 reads TGTGCCACCAGCTATAACAGGGGGCGCCCCCACGAGCAGTACTTC.

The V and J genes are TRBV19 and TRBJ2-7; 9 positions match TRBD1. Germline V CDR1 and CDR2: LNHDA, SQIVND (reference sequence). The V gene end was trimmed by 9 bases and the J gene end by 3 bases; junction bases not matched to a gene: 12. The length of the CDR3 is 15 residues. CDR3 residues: CASQITGTGLYEQYF. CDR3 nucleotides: TGTGCCAGCCAAATCACCGGGACAGGGCTCTACGAGCAGTACTTC. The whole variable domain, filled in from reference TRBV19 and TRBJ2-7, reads DGGITQSPKYLFRKEGQNVTLSCEQNLNHDAMYWYRQDPGQGLRLIYYSQIVNDFQKGDIAEGYSVSREKKESFPLTVTSAQKNPTAFYLCASQITGTGLYEQYFGPGTRLTVT.

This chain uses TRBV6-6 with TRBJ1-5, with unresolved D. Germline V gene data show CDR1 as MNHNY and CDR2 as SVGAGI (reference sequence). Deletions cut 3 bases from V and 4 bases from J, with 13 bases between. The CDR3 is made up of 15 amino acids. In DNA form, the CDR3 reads TGTGCCAGCAGTTATGTTCACGGGAAAAATCAGCCCCAGCATTTT. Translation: CASSYVHGKNQPQHF.

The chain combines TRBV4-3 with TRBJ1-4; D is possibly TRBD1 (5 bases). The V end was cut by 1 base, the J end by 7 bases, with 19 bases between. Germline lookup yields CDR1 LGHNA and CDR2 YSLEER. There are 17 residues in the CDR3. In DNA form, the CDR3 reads TGCGCCAGCAGCCAAGGCGGACTTATATTGGGGGGTGAAAAACTGTTTTTT. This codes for CASSQGGLILGGEKLFF.

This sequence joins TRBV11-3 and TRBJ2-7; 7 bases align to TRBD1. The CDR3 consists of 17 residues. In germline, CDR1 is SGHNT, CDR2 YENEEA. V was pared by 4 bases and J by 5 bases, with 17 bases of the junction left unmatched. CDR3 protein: CASSSKSEGQRGNEQYF. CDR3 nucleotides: TGTGCCAGCAGCTCTAAAAGTGAGGGACAGAGAGGTAACGAGCAGTACTTC. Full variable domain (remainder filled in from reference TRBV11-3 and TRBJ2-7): EAGVVQSPRYKIIEKKQPVAFWCNPISGHNTLYWYLQNLGQGPELLIRYENEEAVDDSQLPKDRFSAERLKGVDSTLKIQPAELGDSAVYLCASSSKSEGQRGNEQYFGPGTRLTVT.

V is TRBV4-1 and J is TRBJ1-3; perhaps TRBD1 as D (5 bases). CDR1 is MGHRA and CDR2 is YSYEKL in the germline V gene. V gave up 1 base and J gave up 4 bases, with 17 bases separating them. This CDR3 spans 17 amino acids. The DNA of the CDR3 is TGCGCCAGCAGCCAAGGGCCCCAGGGAAGGCTGGGAAACACCATATATTTT. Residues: CASSQGPQGRLGNTIYF.

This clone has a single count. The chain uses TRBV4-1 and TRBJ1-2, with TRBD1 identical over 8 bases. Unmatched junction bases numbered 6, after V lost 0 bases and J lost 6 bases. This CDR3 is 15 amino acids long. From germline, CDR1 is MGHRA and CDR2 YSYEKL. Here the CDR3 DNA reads TGCGCCAGCAGCCAAGAGGTGACAGGGGTCCATGGCTACACCTTC. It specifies CASSQEVTGVHGYTF.

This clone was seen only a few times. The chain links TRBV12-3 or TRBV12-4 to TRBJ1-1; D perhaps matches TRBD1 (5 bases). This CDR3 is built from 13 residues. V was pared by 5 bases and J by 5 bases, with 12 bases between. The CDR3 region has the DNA TGTGCCAGCAGTCCTAGGGGAAGAACTGAAGCTTTCTTT. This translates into CASSPRGRTEAFF.

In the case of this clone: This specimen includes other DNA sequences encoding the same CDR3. CDR3 residues: CASSLEAGVNQPQHF. As DNA, the CDR3 is TGCGCCAGCAGCTTGGAGGCAGGGGTCAATCAGCCCCAGCATTTT. This sequence joins TRBV5-1 and TRBJ1-5; perhaps TRBD1 as D (6 bases). The V gene's germline CDR1 is SGHRS and CDR2 YFSETQ. The CDR3 has 15 residues. Trimming pared 0 bases from V and 3 bases from J, leaving 10 bases between.

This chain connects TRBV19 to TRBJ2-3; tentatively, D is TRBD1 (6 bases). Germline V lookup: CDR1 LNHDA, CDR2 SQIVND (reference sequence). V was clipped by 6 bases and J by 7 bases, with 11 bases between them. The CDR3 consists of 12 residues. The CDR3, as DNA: TGTGCCAGTAGCTTACAGGGTAATACGCAGTATTTT. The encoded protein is CASSLQGNTQYF.

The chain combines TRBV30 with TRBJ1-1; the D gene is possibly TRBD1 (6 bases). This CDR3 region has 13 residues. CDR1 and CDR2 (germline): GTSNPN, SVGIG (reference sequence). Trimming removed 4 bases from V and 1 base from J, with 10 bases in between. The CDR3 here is CAWKAQGNTEAFF. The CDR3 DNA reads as TGTGCCTGGAAGGCACAGGGGAACACTGAAGCTTTCTTT.

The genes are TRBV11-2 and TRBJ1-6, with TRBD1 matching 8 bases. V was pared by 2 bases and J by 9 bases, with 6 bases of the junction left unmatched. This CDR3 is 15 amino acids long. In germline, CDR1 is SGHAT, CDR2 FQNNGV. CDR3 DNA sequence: TGTGCCAGCAGCTTATATGGGCAGGGGGCTTCACCCCTCCACTTT. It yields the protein CASSLYGQGASPLHF.

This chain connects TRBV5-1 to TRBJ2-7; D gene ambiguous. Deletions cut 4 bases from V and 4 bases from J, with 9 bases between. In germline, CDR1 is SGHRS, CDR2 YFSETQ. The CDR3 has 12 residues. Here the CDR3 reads CASSNYGYEQYF. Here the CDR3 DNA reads TGCGCCAGCAGCAATTACGGGTACGAGCAGTACTTC.

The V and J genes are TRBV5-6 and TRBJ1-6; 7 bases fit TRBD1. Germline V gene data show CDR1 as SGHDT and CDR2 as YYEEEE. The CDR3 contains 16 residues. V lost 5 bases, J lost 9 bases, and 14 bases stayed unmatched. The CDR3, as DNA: TGTGCCAGCAGTCCATATAATCGACAGGGTGGTTCACCCCTCCACTTT. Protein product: CASSPYNRQGGSPLHF.

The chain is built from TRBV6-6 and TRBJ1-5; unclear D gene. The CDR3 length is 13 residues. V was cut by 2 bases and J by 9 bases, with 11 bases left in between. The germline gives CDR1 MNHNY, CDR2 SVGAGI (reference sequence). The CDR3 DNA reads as TGTGCCAGCAGTTACGATCCGACGGGGCCCCAGCATTTT. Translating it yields CASSYDPTGPQHF.

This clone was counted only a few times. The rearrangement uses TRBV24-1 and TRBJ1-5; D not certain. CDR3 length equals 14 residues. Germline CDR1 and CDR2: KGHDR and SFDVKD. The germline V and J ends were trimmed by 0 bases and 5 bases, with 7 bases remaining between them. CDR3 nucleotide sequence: TGTGCCACCAGTGATTTGCCCAGCGATCAGCCCCAGCATTTT. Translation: CATSDLPSDQPQHF.

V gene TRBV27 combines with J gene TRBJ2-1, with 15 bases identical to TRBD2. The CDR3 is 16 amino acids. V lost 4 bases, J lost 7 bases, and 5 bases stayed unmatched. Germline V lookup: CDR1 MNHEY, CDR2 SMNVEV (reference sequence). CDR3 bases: TGTGCCAGCAGTTCCCCCGGGACTAGCGGGGGGAATGAGCAGTTCTTC. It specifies CASSSPGTSGGNEQFF.

This chain's CDR3 is CAWSVLGQGGGYTF. The CDR3 DNA follows: TGTGCCTGGAGTGTACTAGGACAGGGTGGCGGCTACACCTTC. V gene TRBV30 combines with J gene TRBJ1-2; 8 bases line up with TRBD1. This CDR3 is built from 14 residues. The trim removed 0 bases at V and 8 bases at J, leaving 8 bases unmatched. Per the germline V gene, CDR1 is GTSNPN and CDR2 is SVGIG (reference sequence).

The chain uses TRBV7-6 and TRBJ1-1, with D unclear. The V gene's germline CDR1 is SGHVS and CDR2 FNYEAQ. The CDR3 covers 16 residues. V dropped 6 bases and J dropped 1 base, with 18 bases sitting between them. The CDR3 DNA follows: TGTGCCAGCAGGCCCCGAGGGCAAGGCGCGAACACTGAAGCTTTCTTT. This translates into CASRPRGQGANTEAFF.

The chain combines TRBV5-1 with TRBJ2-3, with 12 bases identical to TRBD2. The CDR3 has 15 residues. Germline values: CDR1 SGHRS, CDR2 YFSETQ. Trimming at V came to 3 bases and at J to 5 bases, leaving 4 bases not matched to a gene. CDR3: CASSSASGGGDTQYF. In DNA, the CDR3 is TGCGCCAGCAGCTCAGCTAGCGGGGGGGGAGATACGCAGTATTTT.

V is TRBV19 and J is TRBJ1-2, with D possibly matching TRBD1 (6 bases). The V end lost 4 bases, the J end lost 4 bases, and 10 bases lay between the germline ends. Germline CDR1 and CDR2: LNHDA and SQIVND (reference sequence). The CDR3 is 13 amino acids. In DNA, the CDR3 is TGTGCCAGTAGTAGGGGGCCCCTCTATGGCTACACCTTC. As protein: CASSRGPLYGYTF.

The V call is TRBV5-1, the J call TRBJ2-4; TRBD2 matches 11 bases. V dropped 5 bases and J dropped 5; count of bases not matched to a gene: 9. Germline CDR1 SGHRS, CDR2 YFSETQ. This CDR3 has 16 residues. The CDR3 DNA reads TGCGCCAGCAGTCTCGGAGGGACTAGCGGACAAAACATTCAGTACTTC. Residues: CASSLGGTSGQNIQYF.

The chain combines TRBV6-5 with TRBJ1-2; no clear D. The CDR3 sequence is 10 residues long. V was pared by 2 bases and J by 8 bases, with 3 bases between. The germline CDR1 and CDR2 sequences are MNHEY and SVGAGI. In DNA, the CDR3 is TGTGCCAGCAGTTACGGCGGCTACACCTTC. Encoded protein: CASSYGGYTF.

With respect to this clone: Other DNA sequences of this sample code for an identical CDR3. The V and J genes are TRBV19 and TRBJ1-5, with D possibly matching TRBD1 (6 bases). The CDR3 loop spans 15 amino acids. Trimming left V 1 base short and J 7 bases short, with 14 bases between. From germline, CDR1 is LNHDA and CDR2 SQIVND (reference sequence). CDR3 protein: CASSIGGGAGQPQHF. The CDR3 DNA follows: TGTGCCAGTAGTATAGGGGGGGGCGCCGGACAGCCCCAGCATTTT.

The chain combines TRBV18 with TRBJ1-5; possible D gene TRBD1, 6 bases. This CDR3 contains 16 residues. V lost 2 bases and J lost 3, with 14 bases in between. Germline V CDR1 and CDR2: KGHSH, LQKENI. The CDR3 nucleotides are TGTGCCAGCTCACCAATAGGTGGGGACACCAATCAGCCCCAGCATTTT. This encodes CASSPIGGDTNQPQHF.

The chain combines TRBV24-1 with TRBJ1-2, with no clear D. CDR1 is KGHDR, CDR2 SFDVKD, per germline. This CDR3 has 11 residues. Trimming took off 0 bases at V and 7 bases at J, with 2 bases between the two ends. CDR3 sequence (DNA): TGTGCCACCAGTGATTTGCGTGGCTACACCTTC. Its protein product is CATSDLRGYTF.